This T cell receptor (beta chain) is from a study of blood T cell repertoires in COVID-19. Study as a whole: T cells, B-cell-depleted T cells, or PBMCs supplied cDNA or gDNA.

Only in-frame clones appear in the TCRdb table, and some are missing; sequencing was by immunoSEQ multiplex PCR. The sample lists tens of thousands of clones, roughly nine tenths occurring once. Sequenced sample: peripheral blood. This receptor was taken from a man between 60 and 70 years old with acute or convalescent COVID-19.

This CDR3 reads CASSRDSGYTF. CDR3 nucleotides: TGTGCCAGCAGCCGGGACAGCGGCTACACCTTC. This chain uses TRBV5-6 with TRBJ1-2, with TRBD1 matching 7 bases. Germline values: CDR1 SGHDT, CDR2 YYEEEE. The CDR3 has 11 amino acids. V trimming: 4 bases; J trimming: 8 bases; junction bases outside the gene matches: 2. The full variable domain, with the rest looked up from reference TRBV5-6 and TRBJ1-2, is DAGVTQSPTHLIKTRGQQVTLRCSPKSGHDTVSWYQQALGQGPQFIFQYYEEEERQRGNFPDRFSGHQFPNYSSELNVNALLLGDSALYLCASSRDSGYTFGSGTRLTVV.